A single sample is the source of the 10 T cell receptor beta chains below, sequenced in a study of T cells in Graves' hyperthyroidism and ophthalmopathy. Regions amplified from RNA transcripts were the TCR beta CDR3 regions. The HTBI primer set drove a first-round RT-PCR of the TCR CDR3. TCRdb ran MiXCR on the multiplex PCR reads and lists one entry per CDR3 protein. Here the sample spans about 760,000 distinct CDR3 sequences, about 35% being singletons. The sequenced material came from blood. The receptors originated from a woman between 35 and 50 years old with Graves' hyperthyroidism.

The V and J genes are TRBV19 and TRBJ2-1; tentative D call: TRBD2 (5 bases). Trimming took off 4 bases at V and 12 bases at J, with 16 bases between the two ends. CDR3 size: 13 residues. Germline CDR1 reads LNHDA; CDR2 reads SQIVND (reference sequence). The CDR3 DNA is TGTGCCAGTAGTACCCGCCCGAGTCGGGGGCAGTTCTTC. Protein: CASSTRPSRGQFF.

CDR3 DNA: TGTGCCAGCAGCTTTCTTGGCGGTTCACCCCTCCACTTT. It encodes CASSFLGGSPLHF. The rearrangement joins TRBV7-9 to TRBJ1-6, with unresolved D. CDR1 and CDR2 (germline): SEHNR, FQNEAQ (reference sequence). The CDR3 has 13 amino acids. V lost 3 bases and J 9 bases, leaving 9 bases between the germline ends.

This clonotype occurred many times. V and J are TRBV19 and TRBJ2-7; D ambiguous. The V gene's germline CDR1 is LNHDA and CDR2 SQIVND (reference sequence). The V end was cut by 5 bases, the J end by 0 bases, with 5 bases between. CDR3 length equals 12 residues. The CDR3 sequence is CASSVPSYEQYF. Written as DNA, the CDR3 is TGTGCCAGTAGTGTACCCTCCTACGAGCAGTACTTC.

As concerns this clonotype: A much larger clone sits a single nucleotide away, making a read error possible. V is TRBV7-7 and J is TRBJ2-5; D might be TRBD1 or TRBD2, each matching 5 bases. Per the germline V gene, CDR1 is SSHAT and CDR2 is FNYEAQ (reference sequence). This CDR3 contains 14 residues. The CDR3 is CTSSPSRWGETQYF. In DNA, the CDR3 is TGTACCAGCAGCCCCAGCAGGTGGGGGGAGACCCAGTACTTC.

This clonotype was detected only a few times. This chain joins TRBV7-9 and TRBJ1-1; no definite D call. Germline V lookup: CDR1 SEHNR, CDR2 FQNEAQ (reference sequence). CDR3 length: 13 residues. V shed 6 bases and J shed 2 bases, with 10 bases lying between them. CDR3 nucleotides: TGTGCCAGCAGGAAAGGAGGAAACACTGAAGCTTTCTTT. It yields the protein CASRKGGNTEAFF.

The J gene is TRBJ1-5, the V gene TRBV10-3; 8 bases are a match to TRBD1. This CDR3 spans 18 amino acids. Per the germline V gene, CDR1 is ENHRY and CDR2 is SYGVKD. After removal of 2 bases from V and 5 bases from J, the junction contained 14 bases not matched to a gene. The CDR3: CAISEKVDRDGEHQPQHF. The CDR3 DNA follows: TGTGCCATCAGTGAGAAAGTGGACAGGGACGGGGAGCATCAGCCCCAGCATTTT.

DNA for the CDR3: TGCAGCTTCGGACTAGCGGGGGAAGAGACCCAGTACTTC. Protein sequence: CSFGLAGEETQYF. This rearrangement joins TRBV29-1 to TRBJ2-5; 13 nucleotides line up with TRBD2. Germline loops: CDR1 SQVTM, CDR2 ANQGSEA. The CDR3 extends over 13 amino acids. V was clipped by 8 bases and J by 3 bases; unmatched bases: 3.

Only a few counts were recorded for this clonotype. The genes are TRBV5-4 and TRBJ1-1, with D possibly matching TRBD1 (6 bases). There are 15 residues in the CDR3. CDR1 is SGHNT and CDR2 is YYREEE in the germline V gene (reference sequence). V was trimmed by 2 bases and J by 3 bases, leaving 14 bases between them. The CDR3 spells CASSLKLRGYTEAFF. CDR3 nucleotides: TGTGCCAGCAGCTTAAAGTTAAGGGGGTACACTGAAGCTTTCTTT.

This clonotype was found many times. V gene TRBV2 combines with J gene TRBJ2-7, with TRBD2 as a possible D gene (6 bases). Looked up from germline, CDR1 is SNHLY and CDR2 is FYNNEI. There are 14 residues in the CDR3. Deletions cut 9 bases from V and 1 base from J, with 16 bases between. In DNA, the CDR3 is TGTGCCAGTTGGGCGGCGGGGAATTCCTACGAGCAGTACTTC. This codes for CASWAAGNSYEQYF.

At least ten counts were recorded for this clonotype. The rearrangement joins TRBV10-2 to TRBJ1-2, with 8 positions matching TRBD1. This CDR3 region has 14 residues. The J segment lost 7 bases and the V segment lost 3 bases, leaving 7 bases of the junction unmatched. CDR1 and CDR2 (germline): WSHSY, SAAADI. For the CDR3, the DNA is TGCGCCAGCAGTGAAGATCAGGGGGCGAGTGGCTACACCTTC. This codes for CASSEDQGASGYTF.